Included here is one T cell receptor beta chain sequence, with context. Its antigen is unidentified. This table comes from immunoSEQ multiplex PCR, and its TCRdb copy is limited to in-frame clones, with some not included. The sample has 95,000 to 110,000 clones, 70% to 90% seen once; the top ten hold 6% to 7%. The data derive from a study of T cell responses to AZD1222 COVID-19 vaccine. The length of the CDR3 is 15 residues. Looked up from germline, CDR1 is SGHAT and CDR2 is FQNNGV. V lost 2 bases and J lost 3, with 14 bases in between. Notes on the study in general: Reportedly, nearly half of unique spike TCRs recognized epitopes outside B.1.351/B.1.1.7 mutations. Regions 160-218 and 743-854 dominated among vaccine-associated CD4 TCRs spanning spike.

This sample comprised peripheral blood, obtained on day 0 of AZD1222 vaccination. This chain joins TRBV11-2 and TRBJ2-7, with D possibly TRBD2 on 7 matching bases. The receptor comes from an adult in good health. CDR3 bases: TGTGCCAGCAGCTTATCTAGGGGGGGCGGCTACGAGCAGTACTTC. Translating gives CASSLSRGGGYEQYF. The complete variable domain, with remaining parts taken from reference TRBV11-2 and TRBJ2-7, reads EAGVAQSPRYKIIEKRQSVAFWCNPISGHATLYWYQQILGQGPKLLIQFQNNGVVDDSQLPKDRFSAERLKGVDSTLKIQPAKLEDSAVYLCASSLSRGGGYEQYFGPGTRLTVT.